The source of this T cell receptor beta chain is a study of memory CD4+ T cells and cytomegalovirus serostatus. General study findings and limits: Of approximately 160 reported CMV TCRbeta sequences, 67 were found in memory CD4+ repertoires. The CMV-associated TCR signature appears largely within the CD4+ memory repertoire.

The sort gate was single viable CD3+CD4+CD8-CD45RO+ cells for memory CD4+ T cells. Serostatus was set by detecting CMV pp150, pp28, p38, p52 IgG. The CDR3 extends over 15 amino acids. J lost 6 bases, V lost 6 bases, and 11 bases had no gene match. In germline, CDR1 is LNHDA, CDR2 SQIVND (reference sequence). As to this clone: Its antigen remains unidentified.

Produced via immunoSEQ multiplex PCR; TCRdb's table is partial and in-frame only. The sample contains approximately 41,000 clones, about 82% of which appear only once. The sample was memory CD4+ T cells from blood. The rearrangement uses TRBV19 and TRBJ2-1, with 7 bases identical to TRBD1. The receptor's source is an adult in good health and CMV-seronegative. CDR3 bases: TGTGCCAGTAGCATAAAGCCCGGACAGGTCAATGAGCAGTTCTTC. Amino acid sequence: CASSIKPGQVNEQFF.